This T cell receptor (beta chain) comes out of a study of blood T cell repertoires in COVID-19. Germline V CDR1 and CDR2: MDHEN, SYDVKM. V was pared by 2 bases and J by 1 base, with 14 bases between. The CDR3 is made up of 16 amino acids. This table comes from immunoSEQ multiplex PCR, and its TCRdb copy is limited to in-frame clones, with some not included. The sample has tens of thousands of clones; approximately 90% are singletons. Sequencing was done on a sample of peripheral blood. This chain links TRBV28 with TRBJ1-1; a possible D gene is TRBD1 (6 bases). The receptor comes from a human donor in a cohort sampled during active COVID-19. CDR3 sequence: CASSLIGSGQNTEAFF. The CDR3 coding sequence is TGTGCCAGCAGTTTAATTGGGTCGGGACAGAACACTGAAGCTTTCTTT.